Following are 3 T cell receptor beta chains from one sample sequenced in a study of T cells expressing NK-cell markers. TCRdb re-called the 5' RACE reads and gives one entry per CDR3 protein, without DNA. This sample's table reports 450,000 to 600,000 distinct CDR3 sequences. Sequenced input: blood T cells: a sorted CD56 or NKG2C T cell subset, CD4+ or CD8+ T cells, or bulk PBMC T cells (not recorded which). Receptors originate from a man younger than 35 in good health.

The J gene is TRBJ2-4, the V gene TRBV20-1; absent DNA, TCRdb's TRBD1 call cannot be checked. This CDR3 region has 15 residues. The V gene's germline CDR1 is DFQATT and CDR2 SNEGSKA (reference sequence). CDR3 amino acids: CSAREGRDRVDIQYF.

V and J are TRBV4-1 and TRBJ2-1; TCRdb selects TRBD1, and the lack of DNA leaves this call unchecked. CDR1 and CDR2 (germline): MGHRA, YSYEKL. The CDR3 covers 17 residues. This CDR3 reads CASSQDVWGVTYNEQFF.

V usage is TRBV6-6 and J usage is TRBJ1-2; TCRdb reports TRBD1, a call that lacks DNA to check it against. CDR3 size: 13 residues. Germline CDR1 MNHNY, CDR2 SVGAGI (reference sequence). CDR3: CASKRGQGDGYTF.